This T cell receptor (beta chain) stems from a study of T cells after somatic rescue of genetic block (dated by TCRdb to the early 2020s). Regarding the research as a whole: The study assessed how robust, over the long term, a T-cell system was when the system had developed through somatic rescue of a genetic block in T-cell development.

For this clone: Its antigen is not yet known. No much larger clone exists at a distance of one base, and base qualities are not known.

The CDR3 starts with the cysteine, ends with the phenylalanine, and has 12 residues. The retained sequence is limited to the CDR3, 36 bases, with the frame set at the first base. V was cut back by 5 bases and J by 5 bases, leaving a gap of 8 bases between them. In the germline V gene (reference sequence), CDR1 corresponds to SGHNT and CDR2 to YYREEE. The method behind the library was the immunoSEQ multiplex PCR assay. In TCRdb, the immuneACCESS table is reduced to in-frame sequences with V and J assigned. These tables do not hold every clone; where another copy was compared, an unresolved V gene accounts for under half, and the others remain unexplained. Here the sample has 80,000 to 90,000 clones; around 89% occur a single time. The ten largest clones add up to 1.5% to 2% of the sample.

The TCR sequence derives from a woman between 18 and 30 years old. The sample taken for sequencing was peripheral blood mononuclear cells (PBMCs). Rearrangement joined TRBV5-4 to TRBJ2-1; no D segment can be confidently identified. The CDR3 reads as follows: CASSPRDNEQFF. The DNA sequence reads TGTGCCAGCAGTCCTCGGGACAATGAGCAGTTCTTC.